Listed below are T cell receptor beta chains from one sample, sequenced in a study of T-cell reconstitution after alpha-beta-depleted transplantation in children. TCRdb independently ran MiXCR on the PCR reads; one entry per CDR3 protein. The sample holds some 530,000 distinct CDR3 sequences, around an eighth seen once. The sequences come from PBMCs from the stem cell graft donor, collected from the stem cell graft. The source of these receptors is a human donor who donated a stem cell graft to a child with combined immunodeficiency. The CDR3 runs from the conserved cysteine through the conserved F or W. D genes are given only for firm matches. The listing skips clone size in some rows; elsewhere it reads once, few, many or a size class.

j_call | v_call | d_call | clone_size | cdr3_nt | cdr3_aa
TRBJ1-2 | TRBV20-1 | - | many | TGCAGTGCTACTCAGGGGTTTAACTATGGCTACACCTTC | CSATQGFNYGYTF
TRBJ2-2 | TRBV29-1 | - | many | TGCAGCGTTGTGGCTGCGAACACCGGGGAGCTGTTTTTT | CSVVAANTGELFF
TRBJ2-1 | TRBV5-5 | - | - | TGTGCCAGCAGCTTGGGGGTGGCCCCCTACAATGAGCAGTTCTTC | CASSLGVAPYNEQFF
TRBJ1-1 | TRBV6-5 | - | few | TGTGCCAGCAGCCCAACTAGGGGGTCTGGGACTGAAGCTTTCTTT | CASSPTRGSGTEAFF
TRBJ1-5 | TRBV4-1 | - | - | TGCGCCAGCAGCCAACGGGGCCTACCCAATCAGCCCCAGCATTTT | CASSQRGLPNQPQHF
TRBJ2-1 | TRBV6-5 | - | many | TGTGCCAGCAGTTACGGCAGGGAGTTCGATGAGCAGTTCTTC | CASSYGREFDEQFF
TRBJ2-4 | TRBV7-9 | TRBD2 | - | TGTGCCAGCAGCTTAGGTTATGGGGAGGGGTACATTCAGTACTTC | CASSLGYGEGYIQYF
TRBJ2-1 | TRBV29-1 | TRBD2 | - | TGCAGCGTTGAAGAAATCGTAGCGGGAGAGGGTGAGCAGTTCTTC | CSVEEIVAGEGEQFF
TRBJ1-2 | TRBV6-5 | TRBD1 | - | TGTGCCAGCAGTCACTACGCCGGGACAGGGGACCATCTCTACACCTTC | CASSHYAGTGDHLYTF
TRBJ2-1 | TRBV3-1 | - | many | TGTGCCAGCAGCCCTAACAGGGATCCCCTTGAGCAGTTCTTC | CASSPNRDPLEQFF
TRBJ2-2 | TRBV6-2/TRBV6-3 | TRBD2 | - | TGTGCCAGCAATCTAGCGGGGAACACCGGGGAGCTGTTTTTT | CASNLAGNTGELFF
TRBJ2-3 | TRBV20-1 | TRBD2 | - | TGCAGTGCTGGAACTAGCGTCTTAGAGGTTGGCACAGATACGCAGTATTTT | CSAGTSVLEVGTDTQYF
TRBJ2-2 | TRBV7-2 | - | many | TGTGCCAGCAGCTTTTTTTTCCGGGACAAGGTGGAGCTGTTTTTT | CASSFFFRDKVELFF
TRBJ2-7 | TRBV12-3/TRBV12-4 | TRBD2 | few | TGTGCCAGCAGTTTTAGCGGGAGGTTCTCCTACGAGCAGTACTTC | CASSFSGRFSYEQYF
TRBJ1-1 | TRBV12-3/TRBV12-4 | - | - | TGTGCCAGCAATTTTGGGACATACCAGATCACTGAAGCTTTCTTT | CASNFGTYQITEAFF
TRBJ1-3 | TRBV9 | - | - | TGTGCCAGCAGCCTCCGCGGGGACGTAGGAAACACCATATATTTT | CASSLRGDVGNTIYF
TRBJ1-1 | TRBV2 | - | - | TGTGCCAGCAGTGACACAAGTAAAGCTTTCTTT | CASSDTSKAFF
TRBJ2-1 | TRBV24-1 | - | many | TGTGCCACCAGTGATGGACCCAGCTCCTACAATGAGCAGTTCTTC | CATSDGPSSYNEQFF
TRBJ2-1 | TRBV5-1 | TRBD2 | few | TGCGCCAGCAGCACCGGGACTAGCGGGATATACAATGAGCAGTTCTTC | CASSTGTSGIYNEQFF
TRBJ1-2 | TRBV25-1 | - | once | TGTGCCAGCAGTGGCACAATCTTCGCGGGGGGCTACACCTTC | CASSGTIFAGGYTF
TRBJ1-1 | TRBV19 | - | - | TGTGCCAGTATGGCGGTTAACACTGAAGCTTTCTTT | CASMAVNTEAFF
TRBJ2-1 | TRBV12-3/TRBV12-4 | - | many | TGTGCCAGCAGTACCAGGACTCGTGAGCAGTTCTTC | CASSTRTREQFF
TRBJ2-7 | TRBV7-2 | TRBD2 | few | TGTGCCAGCAGCCAATTTGGGACTAGCGGGAGTTCTTACTTC | CASSQFGTSGSSYF
TRBJ2-7 | TRBV5-6 | TRBD2 | few | TGTGCCAGCAGCTCCGGGTGGCGGGAGGGTACCCACGAGCAGTACTTC | CASSSGWREGTHEQYF
TRBJ2-1 | TRBV6-2/TRBV6-3 | TRBD2 | - | TGTGCCAGCAGTTACTCGATCCGGACTAGCGGGTACAATGAGCAGTTCTTC | CASSYSIRTSGYNEQFF
TRBJ1-5 | TRBV15 | - | few | TGTGCCACCAGCAGAGATGGGGCAGGGATTAAGCCCCAGCATTTT | CATSRDGAGIKPQHF